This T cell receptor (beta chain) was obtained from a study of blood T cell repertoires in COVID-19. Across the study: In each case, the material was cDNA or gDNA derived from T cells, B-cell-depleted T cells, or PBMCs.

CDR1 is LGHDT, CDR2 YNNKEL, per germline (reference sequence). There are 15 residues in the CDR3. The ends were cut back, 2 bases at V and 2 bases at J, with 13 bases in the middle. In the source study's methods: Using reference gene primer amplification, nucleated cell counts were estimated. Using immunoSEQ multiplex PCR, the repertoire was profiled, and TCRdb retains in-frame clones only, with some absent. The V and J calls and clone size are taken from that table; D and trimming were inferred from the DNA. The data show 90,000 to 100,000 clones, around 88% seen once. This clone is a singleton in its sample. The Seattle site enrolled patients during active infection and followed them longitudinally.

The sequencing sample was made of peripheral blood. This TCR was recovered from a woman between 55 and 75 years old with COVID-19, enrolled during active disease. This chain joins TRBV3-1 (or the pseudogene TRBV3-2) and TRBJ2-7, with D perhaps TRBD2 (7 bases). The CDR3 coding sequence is TGTGCCAGCAGCCAACCTTGGGGGGGGCCCTACGAGCAGTACTTC. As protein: CASSQPWGGPYEQYF.